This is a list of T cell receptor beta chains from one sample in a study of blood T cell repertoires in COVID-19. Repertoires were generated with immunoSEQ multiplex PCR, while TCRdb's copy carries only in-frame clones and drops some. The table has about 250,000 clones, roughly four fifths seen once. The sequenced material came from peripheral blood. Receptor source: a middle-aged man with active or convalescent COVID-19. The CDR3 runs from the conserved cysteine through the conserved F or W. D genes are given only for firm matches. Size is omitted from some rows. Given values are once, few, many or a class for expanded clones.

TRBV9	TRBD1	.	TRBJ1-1	CASSAKTGGFTEAFF	TGTGCCAGCAGCGCCAAGACAGGGGGCTTTACTGAAGCTTTCTTT
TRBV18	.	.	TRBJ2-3	CASSEDTDTQYF	TGTGCCAGCTCAGAGGACACAGATACGCAGTATTTT
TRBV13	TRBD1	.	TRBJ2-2	CASSLTGVGELFF	TGTGCCAGCAGCTTGACAGGGGTCGGGGAGCTGTTTTTT
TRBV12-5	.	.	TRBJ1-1	CASGSQTYTEAFF	TGTGCTAGTGGTTCGCAGACATACACTGAAGCTTTCTTT
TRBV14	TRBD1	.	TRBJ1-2	CASIYRGKYGYTF	TGTGCCAGCATCTACAGGGGGAAGTATGGCTACACCTTC
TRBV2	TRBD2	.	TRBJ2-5	CASSQTSAAETQYF	TGTGCCAGCAGTCAGACTAGCGCGGCGGAGACCCAGTACTTC
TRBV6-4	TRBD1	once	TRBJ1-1	CASSEGQYSEAFF	TGTGCCAGCAGTGAGGGACAGTACTCTGAAGCTTTCTTT
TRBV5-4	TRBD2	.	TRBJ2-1	CASSLPGLHEQFF	TGTGCCAGCAGCCTCCCGGGACTACATGAGCAGTTCTTC
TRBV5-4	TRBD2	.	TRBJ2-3	CASSSGLAEITDTQYF	TGTGCCAGCAGCTCTGGACTAGCGGAGATCACAGATACGCAGTATTTT
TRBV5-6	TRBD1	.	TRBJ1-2	CASSSGTGIGYTF	TGTGCCAGCAGCTCCGGGACAGGAATAGGCTACACCTTC
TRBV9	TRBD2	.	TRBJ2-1	CASSGASGTHYNEQFF	TGTGCCAGCAGCGGTGCAAGCGGGACCCACTACAATGAGCAGTTCTTC
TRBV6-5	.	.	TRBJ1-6	CASSYSTSPLHF	TGTGCCAGCAGTTACTCGACATCACCCCTCCACTTT
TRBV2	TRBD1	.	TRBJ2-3	CASSVPRDSPAQYTQYF	TGTGCCAGCAGTGTGCCCCGGGACAGCCCAGCCCAGTATACGCAGTATTTT
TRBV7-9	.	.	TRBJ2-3	CASRPQEFWDTQYF	TGTGCCAGCAGGCCTCAAGAGTTCTGGGATACGCAGTATTTT
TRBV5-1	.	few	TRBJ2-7	CASSLEGVEQYF	TGCGCCAGCAGCCTCGAGGGTGTCGAGCAGTACTTC
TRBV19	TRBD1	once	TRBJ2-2	CASSIAQQGAGELFF	TGTGCCAGTAGTATAGCGCAACAGGGGGCCGGGGAGCTGTTTTTT
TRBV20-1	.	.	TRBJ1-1	CSAPTVAEAFF	TGCAGTGCTCCGACAGTCGCGGAAGCTTTCTTT